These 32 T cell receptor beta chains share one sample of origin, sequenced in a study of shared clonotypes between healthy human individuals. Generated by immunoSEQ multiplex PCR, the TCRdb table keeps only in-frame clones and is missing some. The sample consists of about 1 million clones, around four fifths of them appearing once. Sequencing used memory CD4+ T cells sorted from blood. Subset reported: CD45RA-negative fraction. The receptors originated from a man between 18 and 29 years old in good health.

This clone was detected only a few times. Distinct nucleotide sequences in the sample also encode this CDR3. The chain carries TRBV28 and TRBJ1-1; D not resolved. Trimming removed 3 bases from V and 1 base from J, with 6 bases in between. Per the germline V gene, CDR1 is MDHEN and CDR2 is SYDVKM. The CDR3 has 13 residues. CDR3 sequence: CASSFRRNTEAFF. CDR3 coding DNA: TGTGCCAGCAGTTTTCGAAGGAACACTGAAGCTTTCTTT.

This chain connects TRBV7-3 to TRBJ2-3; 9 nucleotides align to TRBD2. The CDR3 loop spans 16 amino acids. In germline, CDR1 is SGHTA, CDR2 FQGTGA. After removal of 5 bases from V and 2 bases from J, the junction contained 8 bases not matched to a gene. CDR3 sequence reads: CASSPAGGPNTDTQYF. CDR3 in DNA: TGTGCCAGCAGCCCAGCGGGGGGCCCAAACACAGATACGCAGTATTTT.

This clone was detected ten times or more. In nucleotides, the CDR3 is TGTGCCACCAGCAGAGGACTAGCGGCGACAAGATGGAACACCGGGGAGCTGTTTTTT. Its translation is CATSRGLAATRWNTGELFF. The rearrangement links TRBV15 to TRBJ2-2; TRBD2 agrees at 9 bases. The J segment lost 1 base and the V segment lost 1 base, leaving 10 bases of the junction unmatched. Germline CDR1 is LNHNV and CDR2 is YYDKDF (reference sequence). This CDR3 is 19 amino acids long.

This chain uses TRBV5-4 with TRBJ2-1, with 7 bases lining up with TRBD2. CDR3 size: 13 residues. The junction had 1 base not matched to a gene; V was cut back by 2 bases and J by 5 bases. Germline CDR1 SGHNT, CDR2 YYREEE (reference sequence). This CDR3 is CASSFSGNNEQFF. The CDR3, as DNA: TGTGCCAGCAGCTTCAGCGGGAACAATGAGCAGTTCTTC.

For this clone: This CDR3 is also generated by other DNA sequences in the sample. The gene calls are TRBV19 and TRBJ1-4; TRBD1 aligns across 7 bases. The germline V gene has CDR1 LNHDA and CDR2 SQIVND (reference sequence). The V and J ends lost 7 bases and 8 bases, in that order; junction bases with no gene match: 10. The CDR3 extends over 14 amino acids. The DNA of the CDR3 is TGTGCCAGTACCAACAGGGGAGGGGGAGAAAAACTGTTTTTT. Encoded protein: CASTNRGGGEKLFF.

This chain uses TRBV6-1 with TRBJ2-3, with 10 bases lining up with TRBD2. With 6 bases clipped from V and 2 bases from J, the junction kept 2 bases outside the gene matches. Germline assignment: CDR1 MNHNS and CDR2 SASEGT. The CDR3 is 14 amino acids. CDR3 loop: CASRTSGYTDTQYF. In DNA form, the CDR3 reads TGTGCCAGCAGGACTAGCGGGTACACAGATACGCAGTATTTT.

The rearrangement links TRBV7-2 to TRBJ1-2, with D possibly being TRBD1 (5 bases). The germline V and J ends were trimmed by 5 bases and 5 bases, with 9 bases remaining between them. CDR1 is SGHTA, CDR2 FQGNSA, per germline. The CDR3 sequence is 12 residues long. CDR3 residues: CASSKAGYGYTF. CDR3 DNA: TGTGCCAGCAGCAAAGCAGGGTATGGCTACACCTTC.

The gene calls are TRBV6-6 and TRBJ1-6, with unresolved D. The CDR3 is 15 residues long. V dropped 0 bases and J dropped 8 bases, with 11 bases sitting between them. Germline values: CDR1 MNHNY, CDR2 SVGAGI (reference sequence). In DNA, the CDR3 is TGTGCCAGCAGTTACTCGGTGGTCAGTTATTCACCCCTCCACTTT. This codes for CASSYSVVSYSPLHF.

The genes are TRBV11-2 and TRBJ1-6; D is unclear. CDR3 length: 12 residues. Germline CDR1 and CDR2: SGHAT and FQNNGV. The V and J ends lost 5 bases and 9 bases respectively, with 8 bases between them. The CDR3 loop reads CASSPGLSPLHF. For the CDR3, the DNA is TGTGCCAGCAGCCCCGGCCTTTCACCCCTCCACTTT.

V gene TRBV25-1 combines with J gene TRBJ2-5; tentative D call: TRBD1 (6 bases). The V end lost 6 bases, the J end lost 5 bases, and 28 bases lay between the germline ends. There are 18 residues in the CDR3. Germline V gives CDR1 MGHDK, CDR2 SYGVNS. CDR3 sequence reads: CASSPTRVGALRDETQYF. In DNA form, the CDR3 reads TGTGCCAGCAGCCCCACCCGGGTGGGGGCTTTGAGGGATGAGACCCAGTACTTC.

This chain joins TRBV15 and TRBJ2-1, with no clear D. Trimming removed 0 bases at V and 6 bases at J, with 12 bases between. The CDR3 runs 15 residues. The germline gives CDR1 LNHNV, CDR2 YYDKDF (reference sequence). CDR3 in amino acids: CATSRDITDANEQFF. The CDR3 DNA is TGTGCCACCAGCAGAGATATTACAGATGCCAATGAGCAGTTCTTC.

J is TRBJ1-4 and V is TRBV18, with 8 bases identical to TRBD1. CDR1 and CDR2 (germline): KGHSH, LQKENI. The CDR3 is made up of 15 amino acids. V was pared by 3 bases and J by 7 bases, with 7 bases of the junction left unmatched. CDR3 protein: CASSPSQGGTEKLFF. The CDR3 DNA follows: TGTGCCAGCTCACCGTCACAGGGGGGTACTGAAAAACTGTTTTTT.

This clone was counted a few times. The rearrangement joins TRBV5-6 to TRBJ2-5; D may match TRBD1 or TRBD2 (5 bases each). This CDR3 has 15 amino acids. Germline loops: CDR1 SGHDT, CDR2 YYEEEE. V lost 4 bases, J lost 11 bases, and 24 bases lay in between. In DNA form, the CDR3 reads TGTGCCAGCAGCCGCCCTCTGGGACCGGGAAATGAGCAGTACTTC. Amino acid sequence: CASSRPLGPGNEQYF. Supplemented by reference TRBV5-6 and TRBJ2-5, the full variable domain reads DAGVTQSPTHLIKTRGQQVTLRCSPKSGHDTVSWYQQALGQGPQFIFQYYEEEERQRGNFPDRFSGHQFPNYSSELNVNALLLGDSALYLCASSRPLGPGNEQYFGPGTRLLVL.

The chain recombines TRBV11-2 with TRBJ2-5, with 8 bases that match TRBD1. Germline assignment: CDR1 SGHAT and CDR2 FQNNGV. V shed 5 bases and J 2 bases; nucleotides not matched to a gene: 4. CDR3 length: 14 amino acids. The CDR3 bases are TGTGCCAGCAGCCGGGGGACAGGACAAGAGACCCAGTACTTC. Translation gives CASSRGTGQETQYF.

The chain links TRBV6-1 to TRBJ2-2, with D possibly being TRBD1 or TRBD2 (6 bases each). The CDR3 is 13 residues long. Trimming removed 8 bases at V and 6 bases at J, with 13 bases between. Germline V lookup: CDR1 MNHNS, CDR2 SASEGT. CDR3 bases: TGTGCCAGCTGTACAGGGAGGTCCGGGGAGCTGTTTTTT. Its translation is CASCTGRSGELFF.

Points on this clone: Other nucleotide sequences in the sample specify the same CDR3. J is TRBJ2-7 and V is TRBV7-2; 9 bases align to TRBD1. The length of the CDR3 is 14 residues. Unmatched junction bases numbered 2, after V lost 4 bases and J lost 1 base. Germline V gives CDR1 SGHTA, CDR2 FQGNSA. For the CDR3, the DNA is TGTGCCAGCAGCTCACAGGGGGCTTCCTACGAGCAGTACTTC. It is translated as CASSSQGASYEQYF. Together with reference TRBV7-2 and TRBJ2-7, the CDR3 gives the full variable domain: GAGVSQSPSNKVTEKGKDVELRCDPISGHTALYWYRQSLGQGLEFLIYFQGNSAPDKSGLPSDRFSAERTGGSVSTLTIQRTQQEDSAVYLCASSSQGASYEQYFGPGTRLTVT.

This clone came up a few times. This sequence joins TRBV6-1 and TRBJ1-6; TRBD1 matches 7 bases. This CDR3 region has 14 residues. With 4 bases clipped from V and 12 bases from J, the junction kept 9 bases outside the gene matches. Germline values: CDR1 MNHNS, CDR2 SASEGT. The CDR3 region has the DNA TGTGCCAGCAGTGGACAGGGCCCGAATCTACCCCTCCACTTT. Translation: CASSGQGPNLPLHF.

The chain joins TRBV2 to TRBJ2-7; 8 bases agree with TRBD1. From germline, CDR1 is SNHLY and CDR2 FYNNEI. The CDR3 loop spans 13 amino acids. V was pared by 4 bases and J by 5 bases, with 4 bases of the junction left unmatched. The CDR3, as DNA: TGTGCCAGCAGTGGGACAGGGAAAAACGAGCAGTACTTC. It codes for CASSGTGKNEQYF.

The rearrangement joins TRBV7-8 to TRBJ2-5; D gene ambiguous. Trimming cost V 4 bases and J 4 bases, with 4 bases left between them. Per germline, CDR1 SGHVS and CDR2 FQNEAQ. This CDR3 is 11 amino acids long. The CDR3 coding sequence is TGTGCCAGCAGCTCCACAGAGACCCAGTACTTC. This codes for CASSSTETQYF.

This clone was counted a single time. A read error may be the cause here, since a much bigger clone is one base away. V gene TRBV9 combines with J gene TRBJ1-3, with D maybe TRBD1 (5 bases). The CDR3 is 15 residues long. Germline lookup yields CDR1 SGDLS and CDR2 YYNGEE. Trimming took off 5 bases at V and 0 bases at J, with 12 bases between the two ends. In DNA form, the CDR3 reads TGTGCCAGCAGTGACGCAGGGAGCTCTGGAAACACCATATATTTT. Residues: CASSDAGSSGNTIYF.

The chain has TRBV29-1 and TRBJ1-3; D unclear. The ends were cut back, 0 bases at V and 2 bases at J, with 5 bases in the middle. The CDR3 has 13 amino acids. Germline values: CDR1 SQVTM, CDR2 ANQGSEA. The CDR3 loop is CSVEDPAGNTIYF. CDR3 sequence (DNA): TGCAGCGTTGAAGATCCGGCTGGAAACACCATATATTTT.

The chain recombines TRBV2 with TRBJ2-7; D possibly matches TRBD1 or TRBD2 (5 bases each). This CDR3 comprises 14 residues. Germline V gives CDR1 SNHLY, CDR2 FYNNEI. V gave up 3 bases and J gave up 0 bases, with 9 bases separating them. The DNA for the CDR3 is TGTGCCAGCAGTGACGGGGCCCCCTCCTACGAGCAGTACTTC. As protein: CASSDGAPSYEQYF. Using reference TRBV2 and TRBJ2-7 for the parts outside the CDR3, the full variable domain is EPEVTQTPSHQVTQMGQEVILRCVPISNHLYFYWYRQILGQKVEFLVSFYNNEISEKSEIFDDQFSVERPDGSNFTLKIRSTKLEDSAMYFCASSDGAPSYEQYFGPGTRLTVT.

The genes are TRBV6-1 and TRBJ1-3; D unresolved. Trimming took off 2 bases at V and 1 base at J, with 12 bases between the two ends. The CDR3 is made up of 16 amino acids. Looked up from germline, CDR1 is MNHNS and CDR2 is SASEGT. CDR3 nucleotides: TGTGCCAGCAGTGAACGTACAACTAATTCTGGAAACACCATATATTTT. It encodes CASSERTTNSGNTIYF.

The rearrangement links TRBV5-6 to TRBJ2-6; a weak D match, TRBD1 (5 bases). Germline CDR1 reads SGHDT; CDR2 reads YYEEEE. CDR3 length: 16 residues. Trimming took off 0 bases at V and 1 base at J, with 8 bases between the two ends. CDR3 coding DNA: TGTGCCAGCAGCTTGGAACAGGTATCTGGGGCCAACGTCCTGACTTTC. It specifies CASSLEQVSGANVLTF.

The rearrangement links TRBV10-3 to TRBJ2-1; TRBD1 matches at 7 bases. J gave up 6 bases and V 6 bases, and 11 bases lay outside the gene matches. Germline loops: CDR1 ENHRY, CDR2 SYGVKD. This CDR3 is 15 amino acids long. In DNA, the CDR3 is TGTGCCATCAGGGCGTGGGACAGTATTCTCAATGAGCAGTTCTTC. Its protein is CAIRAWDSILNEQFF.

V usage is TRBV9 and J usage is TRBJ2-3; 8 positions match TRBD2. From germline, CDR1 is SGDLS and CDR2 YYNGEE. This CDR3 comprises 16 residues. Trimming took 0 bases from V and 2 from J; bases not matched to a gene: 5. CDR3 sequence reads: CASSVADGGATDTQYF. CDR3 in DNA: TGTGCCAGCAGCGTAGCGGACGGGGGGGCCACAGATACGCAGTATTTT. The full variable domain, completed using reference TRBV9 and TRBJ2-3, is DSGVTQTPKHLITATGQRVTLRCSPRSGDLSVYWYQQSLDQGLQFLIQYYNGEERAKGNILERFSAQQFPDLHSELNLSSLELGDSALYFCASSVADGGATDTQYFGPGTRLTVL.

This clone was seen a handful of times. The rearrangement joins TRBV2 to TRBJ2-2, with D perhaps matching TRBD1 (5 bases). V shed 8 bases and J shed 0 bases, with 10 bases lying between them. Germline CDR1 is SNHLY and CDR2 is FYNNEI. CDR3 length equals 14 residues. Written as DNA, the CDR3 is TGTGCCAGCTGTAGGGGCGCGAACACCGGGGAGCTGTTTTTT. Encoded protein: CASCRGANTGELFF.

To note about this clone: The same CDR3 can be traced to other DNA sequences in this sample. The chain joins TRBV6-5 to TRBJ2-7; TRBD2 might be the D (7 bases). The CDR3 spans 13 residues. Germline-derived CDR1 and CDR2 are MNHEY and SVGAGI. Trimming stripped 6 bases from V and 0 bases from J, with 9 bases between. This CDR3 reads CASRRGGSYEQYF. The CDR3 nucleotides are TGTGCCAGCAGGAGGGGGGGCTCCTACGAGCAGTACTTC.

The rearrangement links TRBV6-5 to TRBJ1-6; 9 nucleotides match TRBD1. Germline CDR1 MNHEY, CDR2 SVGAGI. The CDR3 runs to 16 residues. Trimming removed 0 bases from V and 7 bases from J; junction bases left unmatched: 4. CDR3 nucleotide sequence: TGTGCCAGCAGTTACTCCCGGACAGGGGAGAATTCACCCCTCCACTTT. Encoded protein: CASSYSRTGENSPLHF.

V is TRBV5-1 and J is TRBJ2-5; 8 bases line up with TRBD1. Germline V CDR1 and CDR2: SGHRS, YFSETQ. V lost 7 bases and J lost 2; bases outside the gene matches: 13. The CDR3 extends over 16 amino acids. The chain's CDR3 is CASGAGGVPGQETQYF. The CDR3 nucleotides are TGCGCCAGCGGGGCAGGGGGCGTACCGGGGCAAGAGACCCAGTACTTC.

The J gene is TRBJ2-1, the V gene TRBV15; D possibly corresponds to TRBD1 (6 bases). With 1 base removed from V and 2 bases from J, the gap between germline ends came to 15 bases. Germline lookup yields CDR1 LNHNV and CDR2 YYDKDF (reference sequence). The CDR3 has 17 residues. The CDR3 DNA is TGTGCCACCAGCAGAGTAGGAGAGGGGGTACCCTACAATGAGCAGTTCTTC. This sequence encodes CATSRVGEGVPYNEQFF.

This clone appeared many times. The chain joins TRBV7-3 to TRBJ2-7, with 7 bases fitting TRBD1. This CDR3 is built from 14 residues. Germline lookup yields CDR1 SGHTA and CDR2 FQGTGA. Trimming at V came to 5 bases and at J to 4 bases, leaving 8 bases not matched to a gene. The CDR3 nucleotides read TGTGCCAGCAGCACCGGACAGGCCCCGTACGAGCAGTACTTC. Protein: CASSTGQAPYEQYF.